The present TCR beta chain was sequenced within a study of long-term antiretroviral therapy in people with HIV. CDR1 and CDR2 (germline): MGHRA, YSYEKL. The germline V and J ends were trimmed by 0 bases and 4 bases, with 15 bases remaining between them. The length of the CDR3 is 16 residues. Turning to this clone: Antigen specificity is unknown.

Everyone in the study who had HIV was treated in the United States. General study points: ART adherence, viral resistance and therapy changes were not recorded. Pre-ART expanded TRB clones stayed dominant throughout, though often decreasing after ART.

Run at survey level, the immunoSEQ assay was version v3.0. Sequencing was performed with immunoSEQ multiplex PCR; in TCRdb, only in-frame clones are kept and a portion is missing. The repertoire holds about 17,000 clones, 90% to 95% seen once, with 1.4% in the top ten. The source of this sequence is a man aged 30 to 39 with HIV. V and J are TRBV4-1 and TRBJ1-2; D gene uncertain. Sequenced material: unsorted PBMCs, taken less than 11 years after starting antiretroviral therapy. The CDR3 nucleotides read TGCGCCAGCAGCCAAGATTTCAACAGTCTCGTCTATGGCTACACCTTC. Residues: CASSQDFNSLVYGYTF.